This T cell receptor (beta chain) originates from a study of response to subunit inactivated influenza vaccine. Via MiXCR, TCRdb re-called the RT-PCR reads, giving one row per CDR3 protein. The repertoire has 180,000 or so distinct CDR3 sequences, approximately 12% of them found once; the top ten carry 25% to 35%. The length of the CDR3 is 13 residues. The germline V gene encodes CDR1 SGHRS and CDR2 YFSETQ. The ends were cut back, 4 bases at V and 5 bases at J, with 12 bases in the middle. This sample was also put to use in a study of T cells expressing NK-cell markers. That paper adds: Libraries used 5'RACE template switching adding universal primer site and UMIs.

The chain joins TRBV5-1 to TRBJ1-1; tentatively, D is TRBD1 (6 bases). This TCR came from a middle-aged man who received an inactivated influenza vaccine. The sequenced sample was CD8+ T cells sorted from PBMCs, obtained approximately 12 days after vaccination. This CDR3 is CASSPEGGTEAFF. CDR3 nucleotides: TGCGCCAGCAGCCCCGAGGGGGGTACTGAAGCTTTCTTT. The whole variable domain, remainder taken from reference TRBV5-1 and TRBJ1-1, is KAGVTQTPRYLIKTRGQQVTLSCSPISGHRSVSWYQQTPGQGLQFLFEYFSETQRNKGNFPGRFSGRQFSNSRSEMNVSTLELGDSALYLCASSPEGGTEAFFGQGTRLTVV.